These 2 T cell receptor beta chains were all obtained from the same sample, sequenced in a study of CXCR3-negative and CXCR3-positive naive CD8 T cells. These receptors have no identified antigens. Preparation of TRB cDNA libraries relied on 5' RACE carrying UMI labels. TCRdb re-called the 5' RACE reads and gives one entry per CDR3 protein, without DNA. The sample totals approximately 8,800 distinct CDR3 sequences; its top ten clones hold 1.5% to 2.5%. Study conclusions and caveats: Relative to CXCR3-negative naive cells, CXCR3-positive naive cells had more hydrophobic TRB CDR3s.

The specimen was naive CXCR3+ CD8+ T cells from blood. Specified subset: CD45RO-CCR7+CD27+CD95- naive CD8+ T cells expressing CXCR3 (TNR3+). Receptors originate from a human donor in good health. Some clones in this sample may be carry-over from other donors' samples.

Considering frequency, this clonotype is medium-sized (0.01 to 0.1%). This chain connects TRBV19 to TRBJ2-3; TCRdb selects TRBD2, and the lack of DNA leaves this call unchecked. The CDR3 spans 17 residues. From germline, CDR1 is LNHDA and CDR2 SQIVND (reference sequence). CDR3 residues: CASSSPWAGGSTDTQYF.

V gene TRBV29-1 combines with J gene TRBJ2-7; TCRdb indicates TRBD2, and absent DNA this call remains unverified. From germline, CDR1 is SQVTM and CDR2 ANQGSEA. The CDR3 runs to 15 residues. The CDR3 region is CSVEEIGAESYEQYF.